A selection of T cell receptor beta chains follows, all from one sample in a study of vaccination effects on CD4 cells after COVID-19. The method was immunoSEQ multiplex PCR; TCRdb's version includes in-frame clones alone and lacks a portion of them. The sample shows 25,000 to 35,000 clones, 72% of them seen only once. What these receptors recognize is not known. Here the sequenced sample was CD4+ T cells from PBMCs cultured with a peptide pool, taken before COVID-19 vaccination. These receptors were collected from a human donor who had a prior SARS-CoV-2 infection. CDR3s include the opening cysteine and the closing phenylalanine or tryptophan. Each record gives: D gene, J gene, V gene, clone size, CDR3 protein, CDR3 DNA. The D gene is left open where the match is weak. For some rows the clone size is stated as once, few or many, or as a class when expanded; others skip it.

>-|TRBJ2-1|TRBV11-2|-
CASSLAGPLNNEQFF
TGTGCCAGCAGCTTAGCTGGACCCCTTAACAATGAGCAGTTCTTC
>TRBD1|TRBJ2-3|TRBV4-3|-
CASSQDAATGAGDTQYF
TGCGCCAGCAGCCAAGACGCAGCGACAGGGGCGGGGGATACGCAGTATTTT
>-|TRBJ2-5|TRBV7-9|few
CASSLSEGGTQYF
TGTGCCAGCAGCTTAAGTGAGGGTGGGACCCAGTACTTC
>-|TRBJ2-2|TRBV18|-
CASSPRRTANTGELFF
TGTGCCAGCTCACCACGAAGGACAGCGAACACCGGGGAGCTGTTTTTT
>-|TRBJ2-2|TRBV11-3|-
CASSWGVTGELFF
TGTGCCAGCAGCTGGGGGGTCACCGGGGAGCTGTTTTTT
>-|TRBJ2-3|TRBV20-1|-
CSAKLRNTQYF
TGCAGTGCTAAACTAAGGAATACGCAGTATTTT
>-|TRBJ2-5|TRBV15|few
CATRTGYQETQYF
TGTGCCACCAGAACAGGCTACCAAGAGACCCAGTACTTC
>TRBD1|TRBJ1-3|TRBV5-1|few
CASSLQGSGNTIYF
TGCGCCAGCAGCTTACAGGGGAGTGGAAACACCATATATTTT
>-|TRBJ1-2|TRBV2|-
CASSEDLGSGYTF
TGTGCCAGCAGTGAAGACCTCGGGAGTGGCTACACCTTC
>-|TRBJ2-7|TRBV18|once
CASSPGGSSYEQYF
TGTGCCAGCTCACCGGGCGGTAGCTCCTACGAGCAGTACTTC
>TRBD1|TRBJ1-3|TRBV3-1/TRBV3-2|-
CASSRPGQERNTIYF
TGTGCCAGCAGCCGACCGGGACAGGAGCGAAACACCATATATTTT
>-|TRBJ2-5|TRBV18|-
CASSTGQGFETQYF
TGTGCCAGCTCAACCGGGCAGGGATTCGAGACCCAGTACTTC
>-|TRBJ2-1|TRBV30|-
CAWSTGLVYNEQFF
TGTGCCTGGAGTACGGGACTGGTATACAATGAGCAGTTCTTC
>TRBD2|TRBJ2-2|TRBV7-2|-
CASSDKGLAETGELFF
TGTGCCAGCAGCGATAAGGGACTAGCGGAAACCGGGGAGCTGTTTTTT
>-|TRBJ2-2|TRBV6-4|-
CASSAQVNTGELFF
TGTGCCAGCAGCGCACAGGTGAACACCGGGGAGCTGTTTTTT
>-|TRBJ2-2|TRBV15|-
CATSRDLGQGELFF
TGTGCCACCAGCAGAGATCTTGGACAGGGGGAGCTGTTTTTT
>-|TRBJ1-2|TRBV5-4|few
CASSTQGYGYTF
TGTGCCAGCAGCACCCAGGGCTATGGCTACACCTTC
>-|TRBJ1-4|TRBV9|-
CASSVEAATNEKLFF
TGTGCCAGCAGCGTAGAAGCAGCAACTAATGAAAAACTGTTTTTT
>-|TRBJ2-1|TRBV30|few
CAWSDLNEQFF
TGTGCCTGGAGTGACTTAAATGAGCAGTTCTTC
>TRBD1|TRBJ2-1|TRBV28|-
CASSFWQGVLYNEQFF
TGTGCCAGCAGTTTTTGGCAGGGGGTGCTCTACAATGAGCAGTTCTTC
>-|TRBJ2-5|TRBV7-8|-
CASSFNSLGAQYF
TGTGCCAGCAGCTTTAACAGCCTAGGAGCCCAGTACTTC
>-|TRBJ2-3|TRBV5-1|few
CASSLVGVGTQYF
TGCGCCAGCAGCTTGGTTGGTGTTGGTACGCAGTATTTT
>-|TRBJ2-5|TRBV6-1|-
CASSENWGSETQYF
TGTGCCAGCAGTGAAAATTGGGGATCTGAGACCCAGTACTTC
>-|TRBJ2-7|TRBV5-1|-
CASSLMTGYEQYF
TGCGCCAGCAGCCTAATGACAGGCTACGAGCAGTACTTC
>-|TRBJ1-5|TRBV2|-
CASSSFGKQPQHF
TGTGCCAGCAGCTCATTCGGAAAGCAGCCCCAGCATTTT
>TRBD1|TRBJ1-4|TRBV11-3|-
CASSLLLDRGRNEKLFF
TGTGCCAGCAGCTTACTCCTTGACAGGGGGCGTAATGAAAAACTGTTTTTT
>TRBD1|TRBJ2-7|TRBV18|few
CASSRDRGFHEQYF
TGTGCCAGCTCCCGGGACAGGGGGTTCCACGAGCAGTACTTC
>-|TRBJ2-1|TRBV7-3|-
CASSSGGSTYNEQFF
TGTGCCAGCAGCTCCGGCGGGTCAACCTACAATGAGCAGTTCTTC
>-|TRBJ2-5|TRBV5-5|-
CASSLGTVETQYF
TGTGCCAGCAGCTTGGGGACAGTAGAGACCCAGTACTTC
>-|TRBJ1-6|TRBV7-3|-
CASSLIGGLNNSPLHF
TGTGCCAGCAGCTTAATTGGGGGTTTGAATAATTCACCCCTCCACTTT
>-|TRBJ2-5|TRBV4-1|-
CASSQESRQGETQYF
TGCGCCAGCAGCCAAGAAAGTCGACAAGGGGAGACCCAGTACTTC
>-|TRBJ1-6|TRBV19|-
CASSIAGPSPLHF
TGTGCCAGTAGTATAGCGGGGCCCTCACCCCTCCACTTT
>TRBD1|TRBJ2-3|TRBV18|-
CASSPLILRTGGYTQYF
TGTGCCAGCTCACCACTTATACTTCGAACAGGGGGATATACGCAGTATTTT
>TRBD2|TRBJ2-1|TRBV10-1|-
CASSDSPAGLAGAHSYNEQFF
TGCGCCAGCAGTGATTCCCCGGCCGGACTAGCGGGGGCCCACTCCTACAATGAGCAGTTCTTC
>TRBD2|TRBJ2-5|TRBV5-4|-
CASSLAGLAVRETQYF
TGTGCCAGCAGCTTGGCGGGACTAGCGGTCCGAGAGACCCAGTACTTC
>-|TRBJ2-1|TRBV20-1|few
CSVLDYNEQFF
TGCAGTGTTCTCGATTACAATGAGCAGTTCTTC
>TRBD2|TRBJ2-5|TRBV9|medium-sized
CASTPIAGGLETQYF
TGTGCCAGCACCCCGATAGCGGGAGGTTTAGAGACCCAGTACTTC
>-|TRBJ1-1|TRBV7-2|-
CASSLIADTEAFF
TGTGCCAGCAGCTTAATTGCAGACACTGAAGCTTTCTTT
>-|TRBJ1-5|TRBV6-2/TRBV6-3|-
CASTPLDLAMGYQPQHF
TGTGCCAGCACCCCCTTGGATCTGGCGATGGGGTACCAGCCCCAGCATTTT
>-|TRBJ2-5|TRBV12-3/TRBV12-4|-
CASSLALSETQYF
TGTGCCAGCAGTTTAGCGCTAAGTGAGACCCAGTACTTC
>TRBD2|TRBJ2-1|TRBV2|-
CASRGLAGVLVNEQFF
TGTGCCAGCAGGGGACTAGCGGGAGTGTTGGTCAATGAGCAGTTCTTC
>-|TRBJ1-3|TRBV18|-
CASSPDGAGNTIYF
TGTGCCAGCTCGCCTGATGGGGCTGGAAACACCATATATTTT
>-|TRBJ2-6|TRBV4-2|-
CASSINLGDSGANVLTF
TGTGCCAGCAGCATTAACCTTGGGGACTCTGGGGCCAACGTCCTGACTTTC
>-|TRBJ2-1|TRBV2|-
CASSPLTAFANEQFF
TGTGCCAGCAGTCCCTTGACCGCATTCGCCAATGAGCAGTTCTTC
>TRBD1|TRBJ2-7|TRBV6-2/TRBV6-3|few
CASSYLGQGLSYEQYF
TGTGCCAGCAGTTATTTGGGACAGGGGCTTTCCTACGAGCAGTACTTC
>-|TRBJ2-5|TRBV27|-
CASSWRLQETQYF
TGTGCCAGCAGTTGGCGGCTGCAAGAGACCCAGTACTTC
>-|TRBJ1-2|TRBV10-3|-
CAISEQGEDGYTF
TGTGCCATCAGTGAACAGGGTGAGGATGGCTACACCTTC
>-|TRBJ2-3|TRBV11-3|few
CASSLGMSSTDTQYF
TGTGCCAGCAGCTTAGGAATGAGTAGCACAGATACGCAGTATTTT